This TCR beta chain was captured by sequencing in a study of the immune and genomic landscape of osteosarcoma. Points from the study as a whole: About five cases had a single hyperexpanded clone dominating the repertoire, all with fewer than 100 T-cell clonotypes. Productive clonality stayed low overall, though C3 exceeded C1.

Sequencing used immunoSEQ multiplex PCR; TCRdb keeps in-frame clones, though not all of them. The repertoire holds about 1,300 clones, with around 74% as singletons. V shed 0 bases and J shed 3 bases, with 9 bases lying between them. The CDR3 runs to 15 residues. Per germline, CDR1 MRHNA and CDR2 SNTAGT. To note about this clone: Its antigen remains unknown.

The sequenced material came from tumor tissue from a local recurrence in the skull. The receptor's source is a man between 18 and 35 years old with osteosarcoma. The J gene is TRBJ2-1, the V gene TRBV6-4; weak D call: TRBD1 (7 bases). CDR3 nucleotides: TGTGCCAGCAGTGACTCGCAGGGGGGCTACAATGAGCAGTTCTTC. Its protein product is CASSDSQGGYNEQFF.